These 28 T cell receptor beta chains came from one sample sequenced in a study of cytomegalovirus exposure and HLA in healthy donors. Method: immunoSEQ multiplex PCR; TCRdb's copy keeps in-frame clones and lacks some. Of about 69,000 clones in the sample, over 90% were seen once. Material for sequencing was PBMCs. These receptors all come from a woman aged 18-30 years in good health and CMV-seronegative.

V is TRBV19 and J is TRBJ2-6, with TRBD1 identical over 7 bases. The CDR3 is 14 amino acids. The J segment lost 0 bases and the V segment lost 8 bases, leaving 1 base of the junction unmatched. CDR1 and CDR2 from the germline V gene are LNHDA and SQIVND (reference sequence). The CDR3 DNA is TGTGCCAGTCAGGGGGACTCTGGGGCCAACGTCCTGACTTTC. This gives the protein CASQGDSGANVLTF.

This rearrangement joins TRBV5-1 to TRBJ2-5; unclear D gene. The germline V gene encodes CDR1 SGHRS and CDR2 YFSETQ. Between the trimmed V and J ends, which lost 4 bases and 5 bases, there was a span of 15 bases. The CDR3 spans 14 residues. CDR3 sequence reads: CASSPPSRRETQYF. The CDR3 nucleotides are TGCGCCAGCAGCCCCCCTAGTCGGCGGGAGACCCAGTACTTC.

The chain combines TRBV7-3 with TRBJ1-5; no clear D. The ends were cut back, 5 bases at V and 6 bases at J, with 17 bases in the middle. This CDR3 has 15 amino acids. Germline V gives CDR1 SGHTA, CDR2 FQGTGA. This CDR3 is CASSRWAGGSQPQHF. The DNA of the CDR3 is TGTGCCAGCAGCCGTTGGGCCGGAGGGTCTCAGCCCCAGCATTTT. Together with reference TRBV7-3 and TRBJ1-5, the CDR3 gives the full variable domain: GAGVSQTPSNKVTEKGKYVELRCDPISGHTALYWYRQSLGQGPEFLIYFQGTGAADDSGLPNDRFFAVRPEGSVSTLKIQRTERGDSAVYLCASSRWAGGSQPQHFGDGTRLSIL.

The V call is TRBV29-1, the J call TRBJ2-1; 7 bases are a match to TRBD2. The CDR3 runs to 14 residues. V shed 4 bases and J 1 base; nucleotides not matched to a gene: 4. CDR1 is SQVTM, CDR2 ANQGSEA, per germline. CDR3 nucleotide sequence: TGCAGCGTTGTCGACGGGAGGTCCTACAATGAGCAGTTCTTC. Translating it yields CSVVDGRSYNEQFF.

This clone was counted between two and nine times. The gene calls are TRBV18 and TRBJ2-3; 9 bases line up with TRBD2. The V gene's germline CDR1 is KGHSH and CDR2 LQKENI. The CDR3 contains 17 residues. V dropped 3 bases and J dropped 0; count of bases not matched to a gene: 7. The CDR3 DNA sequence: TGTGCCAGCTCACCGCTAGCGGGATCCTCTAGCACAGATACGCAGTATTTT. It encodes CASSPLAGSSSTDTQYF.

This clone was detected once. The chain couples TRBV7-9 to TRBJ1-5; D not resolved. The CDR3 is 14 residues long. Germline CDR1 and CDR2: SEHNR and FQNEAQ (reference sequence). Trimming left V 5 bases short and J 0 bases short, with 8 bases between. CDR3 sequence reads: CASSEIYSNQPQHF. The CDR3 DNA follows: TGTGCCAGCAGCGAGATCTATAGCAATCAGCCCCAGCATTTT.

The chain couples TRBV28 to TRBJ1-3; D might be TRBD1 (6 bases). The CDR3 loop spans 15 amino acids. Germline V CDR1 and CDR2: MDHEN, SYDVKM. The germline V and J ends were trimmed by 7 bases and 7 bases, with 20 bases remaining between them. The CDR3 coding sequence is TGTGCCAGCAACCAAGGGGGGGGCGAGCGGAACACCATATATTTT. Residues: CASNQGGGERNTIYF.

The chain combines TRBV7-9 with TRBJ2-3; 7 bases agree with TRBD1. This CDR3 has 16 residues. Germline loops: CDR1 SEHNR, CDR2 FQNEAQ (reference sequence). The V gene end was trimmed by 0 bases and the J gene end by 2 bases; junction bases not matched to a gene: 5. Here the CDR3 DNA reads TGTGCCAGCAGCTTAGCGGTGGACAGGCCCACAGATACGCAGTATTTT. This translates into CASSLAVDRPTDTQYF.

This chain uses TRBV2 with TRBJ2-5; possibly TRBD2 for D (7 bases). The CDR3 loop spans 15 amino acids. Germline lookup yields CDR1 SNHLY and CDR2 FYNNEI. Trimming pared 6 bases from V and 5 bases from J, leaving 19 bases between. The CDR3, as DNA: TGTGCCAGCAGCGTTGGTAGGGGGGGGGCGGAGACCCAGTACTTC. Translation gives CASSVGRGGAETQYF. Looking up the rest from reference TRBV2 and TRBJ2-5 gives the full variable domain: EPEVTQTPSHQVTQMGQEVILRCVPISNHLYFYWYRQILGQKVEFLVSFYNNEISEKSEIFDDQFSVERPDGSNFTLKIRSTKLEDSAMYFCASSVGRGGAETQYFGPGTRLLVL.

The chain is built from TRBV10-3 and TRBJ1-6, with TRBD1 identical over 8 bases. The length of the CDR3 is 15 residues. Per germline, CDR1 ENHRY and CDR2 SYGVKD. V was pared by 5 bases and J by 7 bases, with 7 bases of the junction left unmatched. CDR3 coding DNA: TGTGCCATCAGTAAGGACAGGGCAGGGAATTCACCCCTCCACTTT. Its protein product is CAISKDRAGNSPLHF.

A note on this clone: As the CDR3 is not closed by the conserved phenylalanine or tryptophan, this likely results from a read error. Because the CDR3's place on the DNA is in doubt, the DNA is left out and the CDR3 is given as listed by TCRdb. This CDR3 is CASSGQGKNLRT. The V call is TRBV28, the J call TRBJ2-7; the tabulated D call, TRBD1, remains unverified against the DNA. Germline V gene sequence: CDR1 MDHEN, CDR2 SYDVKM. The CDR3 totals 12 residues, both ends included.

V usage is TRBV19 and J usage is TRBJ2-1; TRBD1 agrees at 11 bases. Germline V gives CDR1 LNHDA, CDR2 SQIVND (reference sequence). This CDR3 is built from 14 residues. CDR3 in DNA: TGTGTCTCCCGTGGGACAGGGGGTTACGGTGAGCAGTTCTTC. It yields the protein CVSRGTGGYGEQFF.

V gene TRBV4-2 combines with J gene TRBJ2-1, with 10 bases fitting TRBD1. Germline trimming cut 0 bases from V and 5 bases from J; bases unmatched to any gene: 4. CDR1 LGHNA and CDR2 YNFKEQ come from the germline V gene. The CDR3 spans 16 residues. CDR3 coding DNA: TGTGCCAGCAGCCAAGATCCCGGGACAGGGGACAATGAGCAGTTCTTC. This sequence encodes CASSQDPGTGDNEQFF.

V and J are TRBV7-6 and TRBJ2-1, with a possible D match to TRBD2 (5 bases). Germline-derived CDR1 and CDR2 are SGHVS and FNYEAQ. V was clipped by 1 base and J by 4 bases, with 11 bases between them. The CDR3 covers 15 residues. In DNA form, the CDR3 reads TGTGCCAGCAGCTTAGTCGGGTCGGGATACAATGAGCAGTTCTTC. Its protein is CASSLVGSGYNEQFF.

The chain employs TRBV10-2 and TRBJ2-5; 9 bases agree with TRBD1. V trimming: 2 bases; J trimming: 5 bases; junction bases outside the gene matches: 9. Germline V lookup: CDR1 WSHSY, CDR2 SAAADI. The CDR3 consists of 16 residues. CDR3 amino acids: CASSETHTGGRETQYF. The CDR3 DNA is TGCGCCAGCAGTGAGACCCACACAGGGGGCCGGGAGACCCAGTACTTC.

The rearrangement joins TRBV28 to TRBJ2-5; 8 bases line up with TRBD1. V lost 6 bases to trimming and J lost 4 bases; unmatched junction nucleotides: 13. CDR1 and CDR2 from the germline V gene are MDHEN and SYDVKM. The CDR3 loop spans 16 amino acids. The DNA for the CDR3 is TGTGCCAGCAGAATCAGGGGGCGTAGGCTAGGAGAGACCCAGTACTTC. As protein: CASRIRGRRLGETQYF. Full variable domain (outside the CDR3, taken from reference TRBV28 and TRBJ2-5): DVKVTQSSRYLVKRTGEKVFLECVQDMDHENMFWYRQDPGLGLRLIYFSYDVKMKEKGDIPEGYSVSREKKERFSLILESASTNQTSMYLCASRIRGRRLGETQYFGPGTRLLVL.

CDR3 amino acids: CASSLLLWRYLIGDYGYTF. CDR3 bases: TGTGCCAGCAGTTTACTTCTATGGAGGTACTTGATCGGGGACTATGGCTACACCTTC. This chain links TRBV27 with TRBJ1-2; D unresolved. Trimming took off 2 bases at V and 3 bases at J, with 25 bases between the two ends. The CDR3 length is 19 residues. Germline assignment: CDR1 MNHEY and CDR2 SMNVEV (reference sequence).

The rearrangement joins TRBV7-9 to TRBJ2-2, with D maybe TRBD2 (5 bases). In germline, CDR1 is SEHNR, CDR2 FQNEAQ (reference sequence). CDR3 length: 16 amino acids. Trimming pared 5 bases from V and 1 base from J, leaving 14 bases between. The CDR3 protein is CASSPRTAMNTGELFF. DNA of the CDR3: TGTGCCAGCAGCCCCCGGACTGCTATGAACACCGGGGAGCTGTTTTTT.

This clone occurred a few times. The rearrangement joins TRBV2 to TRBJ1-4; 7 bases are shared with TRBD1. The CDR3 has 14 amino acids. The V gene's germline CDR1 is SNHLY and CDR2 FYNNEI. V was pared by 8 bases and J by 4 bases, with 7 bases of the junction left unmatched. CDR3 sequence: CASFVGTDNEKLFF. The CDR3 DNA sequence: TGTGCCAGCTTTGTCGGGACAGATAATGAAAAACTGTTTTTT. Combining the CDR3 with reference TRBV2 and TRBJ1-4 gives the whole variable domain EPEVTQTPSHQVTQMGQEVILRCVPISNHLYFYWYRQILGQKVEFLVSFYNNEISEKSEIFDDQFSVERPDGSNFTLKIRSTKLEDSAMYFCASFVGTDNEKLFFGSGTQLSVL.

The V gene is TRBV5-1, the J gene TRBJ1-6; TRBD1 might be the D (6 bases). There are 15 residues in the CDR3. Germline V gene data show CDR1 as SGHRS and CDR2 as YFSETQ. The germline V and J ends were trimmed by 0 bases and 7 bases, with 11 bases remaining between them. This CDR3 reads CASSLDRDKNSPLHF. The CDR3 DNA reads TGCGCCAGCAGCTTGGACAGGGATAAAAATTCACCCCTCCACTTT.

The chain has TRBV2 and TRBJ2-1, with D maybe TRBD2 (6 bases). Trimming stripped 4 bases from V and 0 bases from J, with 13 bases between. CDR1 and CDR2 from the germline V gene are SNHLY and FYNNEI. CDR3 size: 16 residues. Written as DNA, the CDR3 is TGTGCCAGCAGTGTCACTAGCTCCAGCTCCTACAATGAGCAGTTCTTC. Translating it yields CASSVTSSSSYNEQFF.

The CDR3 region has the DNA TGCGCCAGCAGCCAAGAAGGGGACAGTTCCTACGAGCAGTACTTC. It translates to CASSQEGDSSYEQYF. The rearrangement uses TRBV4-1 and TRBJ2-7; TRBD1 matches at 7 bases. V lost 0 bases to trimming and J lost 1 base; unmatched junction nucleotides: 3. The CDR3 spans 15 residues. CDR1 and CDR2 (germline): MGHRA, YSYEKL.

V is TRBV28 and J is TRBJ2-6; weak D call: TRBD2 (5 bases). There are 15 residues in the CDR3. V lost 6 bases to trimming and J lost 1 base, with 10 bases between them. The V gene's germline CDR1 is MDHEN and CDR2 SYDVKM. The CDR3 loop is CASSFGGSGANVLTF. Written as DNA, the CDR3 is TGTGCCAGCAGCTTCGGAGGTTCTGGGGCCAACGTCCTGACTTTC.

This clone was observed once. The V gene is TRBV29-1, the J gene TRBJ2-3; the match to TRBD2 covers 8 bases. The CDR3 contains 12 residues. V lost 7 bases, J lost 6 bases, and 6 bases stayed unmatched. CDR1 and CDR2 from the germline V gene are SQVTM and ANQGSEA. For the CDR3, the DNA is TGCAGCGCCTCCGGGGGGGCGGATACGCAGTATTTT. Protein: CSASGGADTQYF.

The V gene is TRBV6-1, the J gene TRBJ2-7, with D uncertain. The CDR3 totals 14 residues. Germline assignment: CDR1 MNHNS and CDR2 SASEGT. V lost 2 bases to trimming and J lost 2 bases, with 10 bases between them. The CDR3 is CASSETRVPYEQYF. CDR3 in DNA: TGTGCCAGCAGTGAAACTCGGGTTCCCTACGAGCAGTACTTC.

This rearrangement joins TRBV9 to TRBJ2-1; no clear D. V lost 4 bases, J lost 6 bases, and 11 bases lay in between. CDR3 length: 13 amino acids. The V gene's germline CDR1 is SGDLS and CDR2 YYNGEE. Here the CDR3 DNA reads TGTGCCAGCAGCTCCCCCGTGTCCAATGAGCAGTTCTTC. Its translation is CASSSPVSNEQFF.

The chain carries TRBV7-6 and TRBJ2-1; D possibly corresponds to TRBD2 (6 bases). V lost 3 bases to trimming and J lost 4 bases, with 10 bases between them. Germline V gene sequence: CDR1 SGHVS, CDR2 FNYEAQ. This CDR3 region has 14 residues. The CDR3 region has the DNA TGTGCCAGCAGCTTGGAGGGGCCGTACAATGAGCAGTTCTTC. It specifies CASSLEGPYNEQFF.

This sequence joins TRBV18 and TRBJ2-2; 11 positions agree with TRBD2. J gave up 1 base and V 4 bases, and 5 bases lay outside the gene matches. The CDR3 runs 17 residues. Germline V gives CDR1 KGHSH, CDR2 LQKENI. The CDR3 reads CASSQTGTSGNTGELFF. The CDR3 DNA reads TGTGCCAGCTCACAAACCGGGACTAGCGGGAACACCGGGGAGCTGTTTTTT.